This entry lists 15 T cell receptor beta chains sequenced from one sample in a study of shared clonotypes between healthy human individuals. In the naive CD8 group, cells lacked CD45RO and were positively selected for CCR7, so terminally differentiated effector memory CD45RA+ cells were left out. TCRdb's table, derived via immunoSEQ multiplex PCR, lists solely in-frame clones and lacks some. The sample includes about 2 million clones, around 96% seen only once; the top ten take approximately 1.2%. Sequencing was done on a sample of naive CD8+ T cells sorted from blood. Receptors originate from a man aged 18 to 29 in good health.

Turning to this clone: The sample holds other DNA sequences that translate to the same CDR3. The chain couples TRBV11-3 to TRBJ2-2; D is ambiguous. The CDR3 runs to 12 residues. Trimming removed 3 bases from V and 4 bases from J, with 3 bases in between. Germline V gene sequence: CDR1 SGHNT, CDR2 YENEEA. The CDR3 nucleotides are TGTGCCAGCAGCTTGGGCACCGGGGAGCTGTTTTTT. It codes for CASSLGTGELFF.

In DNA form, the CDR3 reads TGTGCCAGCAGCGTTATGGCCACCGGGGAGCTGTTTTTT. Translated: CASSVMATGELFF. The gene calls are TRBV9 and TRBJ2-2, with D hard to call. Trimming removed 2 bases from V and 4 bases from J, with 6 bases in between. This CDR3 contains 13 residues. Germline V gene data show CDR1 as SGDLS and CDR2 as YYNGEE.

This sequence joins TRBV4-1 and TRBJ1-1; TRBD1 matches 9 bases. This CDR3 has 15 amino acids. Germline trimming cut 5 bases from V and 1 base from J; bases unmatched to any gene: 5. From germline, CDR1 is MGHRA and CDR2 YSYEKL. CDR3 bases: TGCGCCAGCAGCGCTACAGGGGGCCCGAACACTGAAGCTTTCTTT. As protein: CASSATGGPNTEAFF.

V and J are TRBV7-2 and TRBJ2-5; a weak D match, TRBD2 (5 bases). The CDR3 loop spans 16 amino acids. Trimming shortened V by 2 bases and J by 1 base, and 14 bases separated the two germline ends. Germline V gives CDR1 SGHTA, CDR2 FQGNSA. CDR3 residues: CASSLWGQRLQETQYF. The CDR3, as DNA: TGTGCCAGCAGCTTATGGGGTCAGCGGCTCCAAGAGACCCAGTACTTC.

This clone was seen just once. Other nucleotide sequences from this sample produce the same CDR3. The chain is built from TRBV19 and TRBJ2-5; D is possibly TRBD2 (6 bases). The CDR3 covers 13 residues. Between the trimmed V and J ends, which lost 3 bases and 5 bases, there was a span of 10 bases. Germline V lookup: CDR1 LNHDA, CDR2 SQIVND (reference sequence). CDR3 sequence (DNA): TGTGCCAGTAGTATCGGCGGAGGGGAGACCCAGTACTTC. Its translation is CASSIGGGETQYF.

The V and J genes are TRBV9 and TRBJ2-3; 9 positions agree with TRBD1. Looked up from germline, CDR1 is SGDLS and CDR2 is YYNGEE. The CDR3 runs 19 residues. After removal of 3 bases from V and 2 bases from J, the junction contained 16 bases not matched to a gene. The DNA for the CDR3 is TGTGCCAGCAGCGCCTACAATTCTCCGGGACAGGGTTACACAGATACGCAGTATTTT. Encoded protein: CASSAYNSPGQGYTDTQYF.

The rearrangement joins TRBV7-9 to TRBJ2-7, with D unclear. The CDR3 runs to 12 residues. Germline V gives CDR1 SEHNR, CDR2 FQNEAQ (reference sequence). Trimming removed 4 bases at V and 6 bases at J, with 10 bases between. The CDR3 nucleotides read TGTGCCAGCAGCTCTGACATCGGCGAGCAGTACTTC. Amino acids: CASSSDIGEQYF.

The CDR3 sequence: CASSQVPTDTTYEQYF. CDR3 nucleotide sequence: TGTGCCAGCAGCCAAGTCCCGACAGATACCACCTACGAGCAGTACTTC. The chain uses TRBV4-2 and TRBJ2-7, with D tentatively TRBD1 (5 bases). Trimming left V 1 base short and J 2 bases short, with 15 bases between. The germline gives CDR1 LGHNA, CDR2 YNFKEQ. The CDR3 runs 16 residues.

The chain recombines TRBV5-6 with TRBJ2-7, with D possibly TRBD2 on 6 matching bases. The germline gives CDR1 SGHDT, CDR2 YYEEEE. The CDR3 has 16 amino acids. V gave up 4 bases and J gave up 3 bases, with 20 bases separating them. The CDR3, as DNA: TGTGCCAGCAGCCCTCCGGGGGTTTCCGTTATCTACGAGCAGTACTTC. This encodes CASSPPGVSVIYEQYF.

The chain carries TRBV5-1 and TRBJ2-3, with 9 nucleotides matching TRBD2. This CDR3 is built from 16 residues. V lost 4 bases, J lost 2 bases, and 8 bases stayed unmatched. Per germline, CDR1 SGHRS and CDR2 YFSETQ. The CDR3 reads CASSRPREGYTDTQYF. The CDR3 region has the DNA TGCGCCAGCAGCCGACCGCGGGAGGGATACACAGATACGCAGTATTTT.

The V call is TRBV9, the J call TRBJ2-7; the D is unclear. V lost 4 bases and J 3 bases, leaving 8 bases between the germline ends. CDR3 length: 12 amino acids. CDR1 and CDR2 (germline): SGDLS, YYNGEE. The DNA for the CDR3 is TGTGCCAGCAGCATAACGGACTACGAGCAGTACTTC. It codes for CASSITDYEQYF.

The rearrangement uses TRBV7-2 and TRBJ1-1, with unresolved D. Deletions cut 1 base from V and 0 bases from J, with 9 bases between. Germline lookup yields CDR1 SGHTA and CDR2 FQGNSA. The CDR3 has 15 residues. The CDR3 spells CASSLVASLNTEAFF. The CDR3 bases are TGTGCCAGCAGCTTAGTCGCCAGCCTGAACACTGAAGCTTTCTTT.

The genes are TRBV4-1 and TRBJ1-1; perhaps TRBD1 as D (5 bases). The CDR3 covers 16 residues. With 0 bases removed from V and 2 bases from J, the gap between germline ends came to 13 bases. Germline values: CDR1 MGHRA, CDR2 YSYEKL. The CDR3 sequence is CASSQDQGTTNTEAFF. The CDR3 bases are TGCGCCAGCAGCCAAGATCAGGGCACTACTAACACTGAAGCTTTCTTT.

In the case of this clone: Other DNA sequences in the same sample also yield this CDR3. The CDR3: CASSLAGSEQYF. DNA of the CDR3: TGCGCCAGCAGCTTAGCGGGGAGCGAGCAGTACTTC. V and J are TRBV5-1 and TRBJ2-7; 7 bases are a match to TRBD2. The germline V gene encodes CDR1 SGHRS and CDR2 YFSETQ. V shed 2 bases, J shed 6 bases, and the junction held 2 bases outside the gene matches. The CDR3 contains 12 residues.

This chain uses TRBV30 with TRBJ2-7; tentative D call: TRBD1 (6 bases). Germline V gives CDR1 GTSNPN, CDR2 SVGIG (reference sequence). This CDR3 contains 16 residues. V dropped 3 bases and J dropped 0 bases, with 18 bases sitting between them. Written as DNA, the CDR3 is TGTGCCTGGAGCCCCCAAGCCGGGACATACTCCTACGAGCAGTACTTC. Its translation is CAWSPQAGTYSYEQYF. Together with reference TRBV30 and TRBJ2-7, the CDR3 gives the full variable domain: SQTIHQWPATLVQPVGSPLSLECTVEGTSNPNLYWYRQAAGRGLQLLFYSVGIGQISSEVPQNLSASRPQDRQFILSSKKLLLSDSGFYLCAWSPQAGTYSYEQYFGPGTRLTVT.